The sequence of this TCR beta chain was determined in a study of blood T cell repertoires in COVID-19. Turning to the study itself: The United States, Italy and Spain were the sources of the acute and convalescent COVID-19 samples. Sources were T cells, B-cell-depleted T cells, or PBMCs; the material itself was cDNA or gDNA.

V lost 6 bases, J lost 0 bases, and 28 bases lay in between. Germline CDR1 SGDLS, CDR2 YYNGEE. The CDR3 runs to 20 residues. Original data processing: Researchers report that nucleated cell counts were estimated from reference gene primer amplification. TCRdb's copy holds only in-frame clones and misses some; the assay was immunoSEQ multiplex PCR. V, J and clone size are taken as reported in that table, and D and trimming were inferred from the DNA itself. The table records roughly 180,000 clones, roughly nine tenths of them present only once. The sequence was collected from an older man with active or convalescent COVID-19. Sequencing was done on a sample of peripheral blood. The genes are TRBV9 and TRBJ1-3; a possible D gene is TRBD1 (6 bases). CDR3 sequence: CASTPTGTPRRGLSGNTIYF. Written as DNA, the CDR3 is TGTGCCAGCACACCAACCGGGACACCACGCCGGGGCCTCTCTGGAAACACCATATATTTT.